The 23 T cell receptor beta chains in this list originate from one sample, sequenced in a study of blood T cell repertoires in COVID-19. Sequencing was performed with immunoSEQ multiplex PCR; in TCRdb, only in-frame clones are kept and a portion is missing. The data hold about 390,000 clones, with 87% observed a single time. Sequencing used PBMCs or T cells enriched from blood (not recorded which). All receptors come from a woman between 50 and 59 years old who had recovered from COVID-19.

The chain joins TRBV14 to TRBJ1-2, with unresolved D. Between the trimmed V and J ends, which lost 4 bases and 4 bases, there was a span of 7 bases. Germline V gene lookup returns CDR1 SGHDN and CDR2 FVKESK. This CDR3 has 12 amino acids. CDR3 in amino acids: CASSPLLYGYTF. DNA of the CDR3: TGTGCCAGCAGCCCACTTCTCTATGGCTACACCTTC.

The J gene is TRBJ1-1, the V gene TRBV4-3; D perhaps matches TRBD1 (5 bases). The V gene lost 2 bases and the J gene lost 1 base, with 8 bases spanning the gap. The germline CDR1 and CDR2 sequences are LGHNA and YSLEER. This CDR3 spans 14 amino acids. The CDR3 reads CASSQLTENTEAFF. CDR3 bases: TGCGCCAGCAGCCAATTGACAGAGAACACTGAAGCTTTCTTT.

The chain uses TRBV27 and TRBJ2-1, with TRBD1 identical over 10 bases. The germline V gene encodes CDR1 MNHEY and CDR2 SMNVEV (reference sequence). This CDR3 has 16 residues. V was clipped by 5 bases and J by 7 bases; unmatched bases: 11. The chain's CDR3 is CASSRWTGGTKNEQFF. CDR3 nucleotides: TGTGCCAGCAGTCGGTGGACAGGGGGGACAAAAAATGAGCAGTTCTTC.

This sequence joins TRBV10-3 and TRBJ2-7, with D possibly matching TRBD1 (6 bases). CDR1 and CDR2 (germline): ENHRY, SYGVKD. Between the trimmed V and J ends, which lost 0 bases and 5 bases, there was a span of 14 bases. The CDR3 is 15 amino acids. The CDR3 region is CAISESLTGFDEQYF. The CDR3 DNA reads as TGTGCCATCAGTGAGTCACTGACAGGATTCGACGAGCAGTACTTC.

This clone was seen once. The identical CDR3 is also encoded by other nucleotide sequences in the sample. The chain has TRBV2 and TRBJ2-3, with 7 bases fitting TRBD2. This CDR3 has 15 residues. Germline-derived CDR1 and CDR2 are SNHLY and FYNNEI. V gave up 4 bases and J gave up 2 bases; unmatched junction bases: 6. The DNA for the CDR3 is TGTGCCAGCAGTGCGGGGAGGGGACCCACAGATACGCAGTATTTT. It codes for CASSAGRGPTDTQYF.

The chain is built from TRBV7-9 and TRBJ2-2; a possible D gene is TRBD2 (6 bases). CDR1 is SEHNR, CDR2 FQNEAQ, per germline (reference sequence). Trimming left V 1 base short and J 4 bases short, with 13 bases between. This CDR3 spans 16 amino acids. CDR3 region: CASSLVGGLSTGELFF. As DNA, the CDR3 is TGTGCCAGCAGCTTAGTTGGGGGGTTAAGCACCGGGGAGCTGTTTTTT.

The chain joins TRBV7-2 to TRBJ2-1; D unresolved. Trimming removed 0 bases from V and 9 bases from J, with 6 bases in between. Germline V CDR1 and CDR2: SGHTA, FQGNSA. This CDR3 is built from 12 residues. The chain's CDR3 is CASSLARLEQFF. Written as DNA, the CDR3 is TGTGCCAGCAGCTTAGCGAGGCTTGAGCAGTTCTTC.

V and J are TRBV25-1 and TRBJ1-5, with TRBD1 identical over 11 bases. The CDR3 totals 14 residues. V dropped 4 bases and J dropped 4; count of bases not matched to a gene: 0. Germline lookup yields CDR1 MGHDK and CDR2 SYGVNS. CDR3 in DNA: TGTGCCAGCAGTGGGGACAGGGGGAATCAGCCCCAGCATTTT. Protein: CASSGDRGNQPQHF.

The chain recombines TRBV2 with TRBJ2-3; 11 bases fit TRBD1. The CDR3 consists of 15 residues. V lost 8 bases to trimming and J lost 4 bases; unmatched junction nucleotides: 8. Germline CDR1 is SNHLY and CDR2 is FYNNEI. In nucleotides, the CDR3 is TGTGCCAGCGGCAGCCCGGGACAGGGGGCAGATACGCAGTATTTT. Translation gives CASGSPGQGADTQYF. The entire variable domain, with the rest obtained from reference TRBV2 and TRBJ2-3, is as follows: EPEVTQTPSHQVTQMGQEVILRCVPISNHLYFYWYRQILGQKVEFLVSFYNNEISEKSEIFDDQFSVERPDGSNFTLKIRSTKLEDSAMYFCASGSPGQGADTQYFGPGTRLTVL.

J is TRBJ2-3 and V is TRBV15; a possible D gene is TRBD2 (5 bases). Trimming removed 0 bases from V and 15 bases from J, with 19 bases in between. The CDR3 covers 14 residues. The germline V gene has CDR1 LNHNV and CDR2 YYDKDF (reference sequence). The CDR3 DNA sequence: TGTGCCACCAGCAGAGATCCAAGCGGAGGATTAGTATATTTT. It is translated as CATSRDPSGGLVYF.

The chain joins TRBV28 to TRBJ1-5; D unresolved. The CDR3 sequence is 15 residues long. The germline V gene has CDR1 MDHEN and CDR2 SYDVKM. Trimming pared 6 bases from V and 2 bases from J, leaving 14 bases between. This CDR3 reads CASSPMGIGNQPQHF. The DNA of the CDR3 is TGTGCCAGCAGCCCGATGGGCATCGGCAATCAGCCCCAGCATTTT.

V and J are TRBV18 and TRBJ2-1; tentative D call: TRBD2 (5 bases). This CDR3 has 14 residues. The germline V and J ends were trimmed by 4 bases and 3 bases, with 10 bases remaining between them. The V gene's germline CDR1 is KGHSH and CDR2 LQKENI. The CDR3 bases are TGTGCCAGCTCACGTGGGAGAGACTACAATGAGCAGTTCTTC. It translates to CASSRGRDYNEQFF.

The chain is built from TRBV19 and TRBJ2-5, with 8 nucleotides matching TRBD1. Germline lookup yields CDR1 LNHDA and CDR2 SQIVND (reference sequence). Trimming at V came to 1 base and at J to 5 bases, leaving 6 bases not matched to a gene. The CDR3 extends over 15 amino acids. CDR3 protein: CASSIGRGQLETQYF. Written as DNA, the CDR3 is TGTGCCAGTAGTATAGGCAGGGGGCAGCTGGAGACCCAGTACTTC.

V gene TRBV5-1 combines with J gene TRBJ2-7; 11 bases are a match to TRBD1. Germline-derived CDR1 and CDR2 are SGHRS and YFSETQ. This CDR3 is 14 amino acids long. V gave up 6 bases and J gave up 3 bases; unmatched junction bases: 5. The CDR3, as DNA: TGCGCCAGCAACCCAGGGACAGGGGGCTACGAGCAGTACTTC. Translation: CASNPGTGGYEQYF.

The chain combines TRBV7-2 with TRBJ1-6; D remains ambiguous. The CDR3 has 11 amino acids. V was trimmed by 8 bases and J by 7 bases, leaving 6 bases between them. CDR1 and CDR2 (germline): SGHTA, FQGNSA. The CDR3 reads CASGHNSPLHF. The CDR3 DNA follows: TGTGCCAGCGGCCACAATTCACCCCTCCACTTT.

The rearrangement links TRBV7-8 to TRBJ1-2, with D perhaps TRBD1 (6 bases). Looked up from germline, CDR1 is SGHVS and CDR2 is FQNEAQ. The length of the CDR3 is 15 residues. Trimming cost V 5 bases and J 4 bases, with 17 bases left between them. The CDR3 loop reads CASSPGQPIGYGYTF. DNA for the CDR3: TGTGCCAGCAGCCCAGGACAGCCGATAGGCTATGGCTACACCTTC.

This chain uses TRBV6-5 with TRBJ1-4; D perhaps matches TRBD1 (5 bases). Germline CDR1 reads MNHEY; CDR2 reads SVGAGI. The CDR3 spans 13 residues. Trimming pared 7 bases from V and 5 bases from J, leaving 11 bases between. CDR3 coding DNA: TGTGCCAGCAAGTACAGGCAAAATGAAAAACTGTTTTTT. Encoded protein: CASKYRQNEKLFF.

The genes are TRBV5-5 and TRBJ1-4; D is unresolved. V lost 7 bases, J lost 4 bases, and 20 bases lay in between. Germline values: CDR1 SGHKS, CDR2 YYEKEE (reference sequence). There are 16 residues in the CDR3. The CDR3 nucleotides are TGTGCCAGCGCAAATTGGAGGGAGGGAGGTAATGAAAAACTGTTTTTT. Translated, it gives CASANWREGGNEKLFF.

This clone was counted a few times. The chain's CDR3 is CASRARTSLIYEQYF. CDR3 DNA: TGTGCCAGCAGGGCCCGGACTAGCCTAATCTACGAGCAGTACTTC. This chain joins TRBV5-6 and TRBJ2-7; 8 bases are shared with TRBD2. CDR3 length: 15 amino acids. Germline CDR1 is SGHDT and CDR2 is YYEEEE. The V gene end was trimmed by 5 bases and the J gene end by 3 bases; junction bases not matched to a gene: 10.

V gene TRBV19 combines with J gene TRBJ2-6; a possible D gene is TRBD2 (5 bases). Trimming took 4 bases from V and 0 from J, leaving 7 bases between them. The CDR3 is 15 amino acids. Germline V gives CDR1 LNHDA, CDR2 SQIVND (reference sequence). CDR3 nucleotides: TGTGCCAGTAGTAGAGGGAACTCTGGGGCCAACGTCCTGACTTTC. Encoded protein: CASSRGNSGANVLTF.

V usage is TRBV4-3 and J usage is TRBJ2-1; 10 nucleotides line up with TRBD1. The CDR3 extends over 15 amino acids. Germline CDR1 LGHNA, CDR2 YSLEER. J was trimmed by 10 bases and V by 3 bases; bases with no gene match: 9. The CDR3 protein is CASSQDGQGVREQFF. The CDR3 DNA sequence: TGCGCCAGCAGCCAGGACGGACAGGGGGTTCGAGAGCAGTTCTTC.

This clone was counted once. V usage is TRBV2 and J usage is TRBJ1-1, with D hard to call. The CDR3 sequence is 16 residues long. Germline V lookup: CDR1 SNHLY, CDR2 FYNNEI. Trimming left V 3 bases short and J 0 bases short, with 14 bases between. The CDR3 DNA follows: TGTGCCAGCAGTGACAGCGGAATACCCATGAACACTGAAGCTTTCTTT. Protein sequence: CASSDSGIPMNTEAFF.

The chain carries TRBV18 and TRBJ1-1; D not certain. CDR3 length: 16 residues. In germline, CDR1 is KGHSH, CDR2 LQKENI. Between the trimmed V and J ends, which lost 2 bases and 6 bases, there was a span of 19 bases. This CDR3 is CASSPSSYYSQPEAFF. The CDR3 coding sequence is TGTGCCAGCTCACCATCATCATATTACTCACAGCCTGAAGCTTTCTTT.